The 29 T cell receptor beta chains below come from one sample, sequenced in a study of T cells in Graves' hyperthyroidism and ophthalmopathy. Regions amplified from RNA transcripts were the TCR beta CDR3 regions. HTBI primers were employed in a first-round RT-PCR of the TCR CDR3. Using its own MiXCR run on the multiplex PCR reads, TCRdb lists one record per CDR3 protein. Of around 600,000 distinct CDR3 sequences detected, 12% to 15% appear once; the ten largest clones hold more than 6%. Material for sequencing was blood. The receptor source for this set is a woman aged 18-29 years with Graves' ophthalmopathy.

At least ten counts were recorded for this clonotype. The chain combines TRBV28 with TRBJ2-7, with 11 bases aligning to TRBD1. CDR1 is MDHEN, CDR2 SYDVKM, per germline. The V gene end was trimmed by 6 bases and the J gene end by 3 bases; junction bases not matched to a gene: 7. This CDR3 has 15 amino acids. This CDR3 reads CASSSWTGGRYEQYF. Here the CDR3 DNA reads TGTGCCAGCAGCTCCTGGACAGGGGGCCGCTACGAGCAGTACTTC. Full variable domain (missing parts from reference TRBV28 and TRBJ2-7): DVKVTQSSRYLVKRTGEKVFLECVQDMDHENMFWYRQDPGLGLRLIYFSYDVKMKEKGDIPEGYSVSREKKERFSLILESASTNQTSMYLCASSSWTGGRYEQYFGPGTRLTVT.

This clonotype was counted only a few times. CDR3 sequence: CASSLASYTANTGELFF. CDR3 bases: TGCGCCAGCAGCTTGGCCTCGTACACCGCGAACACCGGGGAGCTGTTTTTT. This chain links TRBV5-1 with TRBJ2-2; D uncertain. V was shortened by 0 bases and J by 0 bases, with 12 bases between the two germline ends. The CDR3 consists of 17 residues. Looked up from germline, CDR1 is SGHRS and CDR2 is YFSETQ. Filled out from reference TRBV5-1 and TRBJ2-2, the complete variable domain reads KAGVTQTPRYLIKTRGQQVTLSCSPISGHRSVSWYQQTPGQGLQFLFEYFSETQRNKGNFPGRFSGRQFSNSRSEMNVSTLELGDSALYLCASSLASYTANTGELFFGEGSRLTVL.

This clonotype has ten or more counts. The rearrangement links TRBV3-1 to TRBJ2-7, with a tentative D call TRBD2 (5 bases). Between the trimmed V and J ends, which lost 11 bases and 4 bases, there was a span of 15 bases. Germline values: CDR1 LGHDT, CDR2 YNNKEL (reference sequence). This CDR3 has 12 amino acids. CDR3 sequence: CASRGGLYEQYF. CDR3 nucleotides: TGTGCCTCCCGCGGAGGTTTATACGAGCAGTACTTC.

CDR3 sequence: CASSQTLSPSSGNTIYF. CDR3 coding DNA: TGTGCCAGCAGCCAAACCTTGTCCCCCTCCTCTGGAAACACCATATATTTT. The chain carries TRBV16 and TRBJ1-3; D not resolved. This CDR3 is 17 amino acids long. From germline, CDR1 is KGHSY and CDR2 FQNENV. The V end lost 2 bases, the J end lost 0 bases, and 14 bases lay between the germline ends.

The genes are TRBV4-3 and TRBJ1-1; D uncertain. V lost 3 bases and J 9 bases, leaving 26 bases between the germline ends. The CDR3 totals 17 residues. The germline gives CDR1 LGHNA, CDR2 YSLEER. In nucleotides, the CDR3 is TGCGCCAGCAGCCAGGGTAACCATCAACGAGCCGCCCATCAAGCTTTCTTT. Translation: CASSQGNHQRAAHQAFF.

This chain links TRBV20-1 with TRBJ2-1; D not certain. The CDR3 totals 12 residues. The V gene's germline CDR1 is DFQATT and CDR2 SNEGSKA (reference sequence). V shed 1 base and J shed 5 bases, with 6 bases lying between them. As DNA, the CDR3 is TGCAGTGCTAGAGTTGCAGACAATGAGCAGTTCTTC. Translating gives CSARVADNEQFF.

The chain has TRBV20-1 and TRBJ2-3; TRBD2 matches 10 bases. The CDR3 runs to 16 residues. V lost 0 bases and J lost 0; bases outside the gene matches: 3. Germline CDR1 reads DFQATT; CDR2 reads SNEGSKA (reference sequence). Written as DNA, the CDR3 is TGCAGTGCTAGAGATATGACTAGCGGGAGCACAGATACGCAGTATTTT. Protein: CSARDMTSGSTDTQYF.

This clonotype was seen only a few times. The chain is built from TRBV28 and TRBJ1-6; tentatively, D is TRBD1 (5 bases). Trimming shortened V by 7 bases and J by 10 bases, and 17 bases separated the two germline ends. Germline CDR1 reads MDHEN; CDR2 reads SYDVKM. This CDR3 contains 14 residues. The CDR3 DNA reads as TGTGCCAGCATCGACTTCGGGGGTGGCTCACCCCTCCACTTT. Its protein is CASIDFGGGSPLHF.

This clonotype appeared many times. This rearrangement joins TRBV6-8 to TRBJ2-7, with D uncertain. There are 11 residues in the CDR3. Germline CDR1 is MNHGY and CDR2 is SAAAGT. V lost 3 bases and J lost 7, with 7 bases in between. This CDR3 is CASSYSWEQYF. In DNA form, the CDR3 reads TGTGCCAGCAGTTATAGCTGGGAGCAGTACTTC.

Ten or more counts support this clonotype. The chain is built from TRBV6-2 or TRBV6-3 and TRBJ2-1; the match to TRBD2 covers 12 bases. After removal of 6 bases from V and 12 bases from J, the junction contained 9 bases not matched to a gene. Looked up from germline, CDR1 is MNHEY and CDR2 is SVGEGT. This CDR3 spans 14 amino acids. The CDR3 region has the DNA TGTGCCAGCAGCAGCCTAGCGGGAGGGGGCGGGCAGTTCTTC. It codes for CASSSLAGGGGQFF.

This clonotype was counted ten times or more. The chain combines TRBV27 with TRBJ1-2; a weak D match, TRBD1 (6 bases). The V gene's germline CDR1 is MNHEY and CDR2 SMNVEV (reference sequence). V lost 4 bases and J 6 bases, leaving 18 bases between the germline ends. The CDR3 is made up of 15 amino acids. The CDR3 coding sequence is TGTGCCAGCAGTTCCATACAGGGAAGTCCTCATGGCTACACCTTC. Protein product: CASSSIQGSPHGYTF.

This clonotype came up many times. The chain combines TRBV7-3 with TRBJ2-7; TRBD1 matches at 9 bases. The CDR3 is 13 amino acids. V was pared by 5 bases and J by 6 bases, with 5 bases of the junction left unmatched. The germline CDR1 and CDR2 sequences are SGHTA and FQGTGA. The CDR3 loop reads CASSPGTGFEQYF. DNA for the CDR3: TGTGCCAGCAGCCCCGGGACAGGGTTCGAGCAGTACTTC.

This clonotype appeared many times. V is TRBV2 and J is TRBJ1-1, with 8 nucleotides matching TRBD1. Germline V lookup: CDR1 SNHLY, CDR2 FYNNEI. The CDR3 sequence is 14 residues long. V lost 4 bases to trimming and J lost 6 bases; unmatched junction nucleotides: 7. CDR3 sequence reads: CASSARTGFPEAFF. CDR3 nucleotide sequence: TGTGCCAGCAGTGCCAGGACAGGGTTCCCTGAAGCTTTCTTT.

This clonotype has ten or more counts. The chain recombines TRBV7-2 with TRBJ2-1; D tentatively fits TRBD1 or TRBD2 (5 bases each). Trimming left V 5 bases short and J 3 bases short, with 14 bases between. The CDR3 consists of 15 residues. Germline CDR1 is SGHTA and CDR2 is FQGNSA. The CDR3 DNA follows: TGTGCCAGCAGCCAACGGGGCCGGCGCTACAATGAGCAGTTCTTC. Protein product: CASSQRGRRYNEQFF.

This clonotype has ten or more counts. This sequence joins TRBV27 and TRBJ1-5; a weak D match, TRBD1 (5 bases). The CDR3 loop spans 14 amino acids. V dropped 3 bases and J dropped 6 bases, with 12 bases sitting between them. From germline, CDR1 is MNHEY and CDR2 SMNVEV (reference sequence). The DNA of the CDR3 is TGTGCCAGCAGTTTGGTAGGGGTGGGTCAGCCCCAGCATTTT. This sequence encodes CASSLVGVGQPQHF.

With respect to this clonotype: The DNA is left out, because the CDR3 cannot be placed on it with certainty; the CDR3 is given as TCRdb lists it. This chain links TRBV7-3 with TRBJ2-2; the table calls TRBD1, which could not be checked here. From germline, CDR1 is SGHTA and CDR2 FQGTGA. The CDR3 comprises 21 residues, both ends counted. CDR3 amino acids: CASSFYICSARFGGNTGELFF.

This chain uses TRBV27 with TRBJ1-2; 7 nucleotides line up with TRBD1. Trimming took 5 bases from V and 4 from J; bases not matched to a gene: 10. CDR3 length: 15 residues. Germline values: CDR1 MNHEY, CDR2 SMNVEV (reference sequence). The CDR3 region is CASSIDYRGFYGYTF. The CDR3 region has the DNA TGTGCCAGCAGTATTGACTACAGGGGCTTCTATGGCTACACCTTC.

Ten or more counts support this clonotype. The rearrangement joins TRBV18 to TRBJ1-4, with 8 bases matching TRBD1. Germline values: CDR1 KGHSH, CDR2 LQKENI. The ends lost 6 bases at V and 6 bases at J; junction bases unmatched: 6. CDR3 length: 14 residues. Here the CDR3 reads CASSPGQEYEKLFF. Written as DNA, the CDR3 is TGTGCCAGCTCGCCGGGACAGGAGTATGAAAAACTGTTTTTT.

This CDR3 is CASSPGGVDEQYF. The DNA of the CDR3 is TGTGCCAGCAGTCCGGGAGGGGTCGACGAGCAGTACTTC. This sequence joins TRBV7-9 and TRBJ2-7; 8 nucleotides align to TRBD2. The CDR3 spans 13 residues. The V and J ends lost 6 bases and 5 bases, in that order; junction bases with no gene match: 6. Germline CDR1 SEHNR, CDR2 FQNEAQ (reference sequence). Together with reference TRBV7-9 and TRBJ2-7, the CDR3 gives the full variable domain: DTGVSQNPRHKITKRGQNVTFRCDPISEHNRLYWYRQTLGQGPEFLTYFQNEAQLEKSRLLSDRFSAERPKGSFSTLEIQRTEQGDSAMYLCASSPGGVDEQYFGPGTRLTVT.

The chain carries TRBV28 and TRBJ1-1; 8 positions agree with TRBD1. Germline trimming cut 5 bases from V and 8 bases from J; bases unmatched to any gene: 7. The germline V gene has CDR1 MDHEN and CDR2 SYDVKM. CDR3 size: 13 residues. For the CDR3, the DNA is TGTGCCAGCAGTCCGGGGGGGACAGGAGAAGCTTTCTTT. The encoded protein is CASSPGGTGEAFF.

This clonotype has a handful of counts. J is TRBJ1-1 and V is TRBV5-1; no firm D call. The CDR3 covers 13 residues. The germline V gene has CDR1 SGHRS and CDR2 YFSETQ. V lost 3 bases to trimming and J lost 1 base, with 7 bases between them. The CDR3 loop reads CASSSEGNTEAFF. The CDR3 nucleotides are TGCGCCAGCAGCTCAGAGGGGAACACTGAAGCTTTCTTT. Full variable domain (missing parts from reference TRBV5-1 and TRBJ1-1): KAGVTQTPRYLIKTRGQQVTLSCSPISGHRSVSWYQQTPGQGLQFLFEYFSETQRNKGNFPGRFSGRQFSNSRSEMNVSTLELGDSALYLCASSSEGNTEAFFGQGTRLTVV.

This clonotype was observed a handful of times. The CDR3 DNA reads TGTGCCAGCAGCTTTAGAGGGGGCTACCTGATGAACACTGAAGCTTTCTTT. This sequence encodes CASSFRGGYLMNTEAFF. The V gene is TRBV7-9, the J gene TRBJ1-1; TRBD1 aligns across 7 bases. CDR3 size: 17 residues. With 3 bases clipped from V and 0 bases from J, the junction kept 10 bases outside the gene matches. Per germline, CDR1 SEHNR and CDR2 FQNEAQ (reference sequence).

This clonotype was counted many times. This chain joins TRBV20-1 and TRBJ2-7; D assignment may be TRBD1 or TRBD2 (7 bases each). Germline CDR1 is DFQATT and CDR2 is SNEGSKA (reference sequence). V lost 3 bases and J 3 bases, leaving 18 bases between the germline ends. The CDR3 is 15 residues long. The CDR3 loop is CSASRRRGRGYEQYF. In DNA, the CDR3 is TGCAGTGCTAGTAGACGCAGGGGGAGGGGCTACGAGCAGTACTTC.

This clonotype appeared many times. The CDR3, as DNA: TGCAGTGCCGACAGCCCGGGACAGCCTTACGAGCAGTACTTC. Its protein is CSADSPGQPYEQYF. The gene calls are TRBV20-1 and TRBJ2-7; 7 bases fit TRBD1. CDR1 and CDR2 (germline): DFQATT, SNEGSKA (reference sequence). This CDR3 region has 14 residues. Germline trimming cut 6 bases from V and 4 bases from J; bases unmatched to any gene: 12.

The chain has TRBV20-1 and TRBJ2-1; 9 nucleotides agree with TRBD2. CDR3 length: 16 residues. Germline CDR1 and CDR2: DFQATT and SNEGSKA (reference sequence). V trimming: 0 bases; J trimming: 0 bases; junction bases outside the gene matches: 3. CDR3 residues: CSARDRLAASYNEQFF. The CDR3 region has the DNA TGCAGTGCTAGAGACAGACTAGCGGCCTCCTACAATGAGCAGTTCTTC.

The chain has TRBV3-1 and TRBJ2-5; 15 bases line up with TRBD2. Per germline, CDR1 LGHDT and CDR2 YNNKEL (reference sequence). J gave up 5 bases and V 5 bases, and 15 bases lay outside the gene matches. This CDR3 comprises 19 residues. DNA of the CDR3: TGTGCCAGCAGCTACGGACTAGCGGGAGGGCCGAAGATGGAGGAGACCCAGTACTTC. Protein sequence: CASSYGLAGGPKMEETQYF.

CDR3 amino acids: CASSQNRANGYTF. The CDR3 coding sequence is TGTGCCAGTAGTCAAAACAGGGCTAATGGCTACACCTTC. V gene TRBV19 combines with J gene TRBJ1-2, with D maybe TRBD1 (6 bases). The CDR3 totals 13 residues. The V end was cut by 5 bases, the J end by 6 bases, with 13 bases between. Germline V gene sequence: CDR1 LNHDA, CDR2 SQIVND (reference sequence).

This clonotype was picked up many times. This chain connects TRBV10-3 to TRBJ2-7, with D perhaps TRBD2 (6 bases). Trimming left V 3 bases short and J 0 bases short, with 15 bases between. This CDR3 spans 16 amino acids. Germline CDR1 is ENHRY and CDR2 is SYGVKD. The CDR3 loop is CAISDAGGGTSYEQYF. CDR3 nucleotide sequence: TGTGCCATCAGTGACGCTGGCGGCGGGACCTCCTACGAGCAGTACTTC.

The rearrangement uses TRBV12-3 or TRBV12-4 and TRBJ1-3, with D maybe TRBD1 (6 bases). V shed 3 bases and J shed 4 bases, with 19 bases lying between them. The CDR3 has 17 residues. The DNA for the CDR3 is TGTGCCAGCAGTTTCGGCCCGGGGGCCATCGGCGGAAACACCATATATTTT. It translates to CASSFGPGAIGGNTIYF.